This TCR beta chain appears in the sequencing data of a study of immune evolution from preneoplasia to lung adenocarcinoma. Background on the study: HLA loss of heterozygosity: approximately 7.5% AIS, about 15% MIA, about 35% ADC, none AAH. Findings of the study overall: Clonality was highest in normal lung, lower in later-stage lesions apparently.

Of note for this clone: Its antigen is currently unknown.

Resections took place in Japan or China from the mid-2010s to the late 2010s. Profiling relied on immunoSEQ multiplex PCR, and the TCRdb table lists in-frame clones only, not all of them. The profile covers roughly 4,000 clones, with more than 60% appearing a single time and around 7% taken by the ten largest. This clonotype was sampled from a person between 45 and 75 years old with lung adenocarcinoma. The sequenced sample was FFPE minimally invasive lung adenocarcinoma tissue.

CDR3 residues: CAWSKGTRGYSNQPQHF. The DNA for the CDR3 is TGTGCCTGGAGTAAGGGGACAAGGGGTTATAGCAATCAGCCCCAGCATTTT. The chain employs TRBV30 and TRBJ1-5; D is possibly TRBD1 (6 bases). Germline assignment: CDR1 GTSNPN and CDR2 SVGIG (reference sequence). The ends were cut back, 2 bases at V and 0 bases at J, with 17 bases in the middle. The CDR3 is 17 amino acids.